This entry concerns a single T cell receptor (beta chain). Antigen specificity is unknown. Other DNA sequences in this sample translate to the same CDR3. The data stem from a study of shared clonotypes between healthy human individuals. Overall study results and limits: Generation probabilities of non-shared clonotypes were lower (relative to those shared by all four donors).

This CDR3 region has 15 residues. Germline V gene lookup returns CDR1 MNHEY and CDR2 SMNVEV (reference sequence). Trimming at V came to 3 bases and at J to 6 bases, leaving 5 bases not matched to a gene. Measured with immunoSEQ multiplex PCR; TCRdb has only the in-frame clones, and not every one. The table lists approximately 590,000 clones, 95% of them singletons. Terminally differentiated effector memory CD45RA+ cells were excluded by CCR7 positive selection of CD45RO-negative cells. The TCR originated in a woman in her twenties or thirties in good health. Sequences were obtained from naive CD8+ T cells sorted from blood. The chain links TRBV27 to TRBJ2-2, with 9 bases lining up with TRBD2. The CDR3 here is CASSLGGRAPGELFF. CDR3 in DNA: TGTGCCAGCAGTTTGGGCGGGAGGGCCCCCGGGGAGCTGTTTTTT.